This T cell receptor beta chain was observed in a study of blood T cell repertoires in COVID-19. Overall study: Acute and convalescent COVID-19 samples came from the United States, Italy and Spain.

V was clipped by 4 bases and J by 6 bases; unmatched bases: 8. The germline V gene has CDR1 SGHTA and CDR2 FQGNSA. This CDR3 is 15 amino acids long. Clones were sequenced by immunoSEQ multiplex PCR, and TCRdb holds only the in-frame ones, with some missing. The sample yields about 64,000 clones, roughly three quarters seen once. This sequence joins TRBV7-2 and TRBJ1-1; 10 bases are shared with TRBD1. Sample: peripheral blood. This sequence originates from a man aged 55-75 years with COVID-19, enrolled during active disease. The CDR3 spells CASSSPGTGVAEAFF. As DNA, the CDR3 is TGTGCCAGCAGCTCACCCGGGACAGGGGTCGCTGAAGCTTTCTTT.